What follows are 21 T cell receptor beta chains derived from one specimen sequenced in a study of monozygotic twins with inflammatory bowel disease. TCRdb reanalyzed the 5' RACE reads, giving one entry per CDR3 protein sequence and no DNA. The sample spans approximately 330,000 distinct CDR3 sequences; the ten largest clones claim 2% to 2.5%. What was sequenced was blood. These receptors all stem from a human donor with ulcerative colitis or Crohn's disease, or a healthy co-twin of an affected twin (not recorded which).

The chain employs TRBV12-3 or TRBV12-4 and TRBJ2-1. This CDR3 region has 12 residues. The CDR3 protein is CASSLGLLGEFF.

The chain's CDR3 is CAWSGLGQALAKNIQYF. The V and J genes are TRBV30 and TRBJ2-4; TCRdb selects TRBD1, and the lack of DNA leaves this call unchecked. The CDR3 length is 17 residues. Germline loops: CDR1 GTSNPN, CDR2 SVGIG (reference sequence).

The chain couples TRBV5-1 to TRBJ2-2; the TCRdb D gene call, TRBD2, has no DNA to confirm it. This CDR3 has 17 amino acids. The germline CDR1 and CDR2 sequences are SGHRS and YFSETQ. The CDR3 is CASSVGLAGASTGELFF.

V and J are TRBV30 and TRBJ1-5; the D call of TRBD1 rests on TCRdb alone, since no DNA is present to check it. The CDR3 has 13 amino acids. The germline CDR1 and CDR2 sequences are GTSNPN and SVGIG (reference sequence). Here the CDR3 reads CAWSGQGNQPQHF.

J is TRBJ1-5 and V is TRBV3-1; TCRdb designates TRBD1, a call that cannot be tested without DNA. The germline gives CDR1 LGHDT, CDR2 YNNKEL (reference sequence). This CDR3 contains 12 residues. CDR3 protein: CASSHSGQPQHF. Using reference TRBV3-1 and TRBJ1-5 for the parts outside the CDR3, the full variable domain is DTAVSQTPKYLVTQMGNDKSIKCEQNLGHDTMYWYKQDSKKFLKIMFSYNNKELIINETVPNRFSPKSPDKAHLNLHINSLELGDSAVYFCASSHSGQPQHFGDGTRLSIL.

This sequence joins TRBV5-1 and TRBJ2-5; the TRBD1 assignment by TCRdb is unverifiable without DNA. Germline V gene sequence: CDR1 SGHRS, CDR2 YFSETQ. The CDR3 loop spans 15 amino acids. The chain's CDR3 is CASSLGTPTLETQYF. Drawing the rest from reference TRBV5-1 and TRBJ2-5, the complete variable domain is KAGVTQTPRYLIKTRGQQVTLSCSPISGHRSVSWYQQTPGQGLQFLFEYFSETQRNKGNFPGRFSGRQFSNSRSEMNVSTLELGDSALYLCASSLGTPTLETQYFGPGTRLLVL.

The J gene is TRBJ2-6, the V gene TRBV5-1. From germline, CDR1 is SGHRS and CDR2 YFSETQ. This CDR3 region has 16 residues. This chain's CDR3 is CSSSLLRNSGANVLTF. Based on the CDR3 plus reference TRBV5-1 and TRBJ2-6, the full variable domain is KAGVTQTPRYLIKTRGQQVTLSCSPISGHRSVSWYQQTPGQGLQFLFEYFSETQRNKGNFPGRFSGRQFSNSRSEMNVSTLELGDSALYLCSSSLLRNSGANVLTFGAGSRLTVL.

The chain recombines TRBV6-5 with TRBJ2-1. CDR1 is MNHEY, CDR2 SVGAGI, per germline. CDR3 length equals 13 residues. This chain's CDR3 is CASSLTRGTEQFF.

The gene calls are TRBV5-1 and TRBJ2-3. CDR3 length: 15 amino acids. Per germline, CDR1 SGHRS and CDR2 YFSETQ. This CDR3 is CASTDDGASTDTQYF.

The chain employs TRBV4-1 and TRBJ1-4; no DNA is available, so the TRBD1 call from TCRdb remains unchecked. Germline CDR1 MGHRA, CDR2 YSYEKL. The CDR3 contains 16 residues. The CDR3 reads CASSQAPGGSNEKLFF.

The chain recombines TRBV18 with TRBJ1-6; TCRdb indicates TRBD1, and absent DNA this call remains unverified. CDR1 is KGHSH and CDR2 is LQKENI in the germline V gene. The CDR3 extends over 16 amino acids. CDR3 loop: CASSLGTGDYNSPLHF. The variable domain in full, with the rest retrieved from reference TRBV18 and TRBJ1-6, is NAGVMQNPRHLVRRRGQEARLRCSPMKGHSHVYWYRQLPEEGLKFMVYLQKENIIDESGMPKERFSAEFPKEGPSILRIQQVVRGDSAAYFCASSLGTGDYNSPLHFGNGTRLTVT.

The chain links TRBV29-1 to TRBJ1-5; with no DNA, the TCRdb D assignment of TRBD1 cannot be verified. The germline gives CDR1 SQVTM, CDR2 ANQGSEA. CDR3 length: 14 amino acids. CDR3 sequence: CSVVTAGLEQPQHF. Full variable domain (outside the CDR3, taken from reference TRBV29-1 and TRBJ1-5): SAVISQKPSRDICQRGTSLTIQCQVDSQVTMMFWYRQQPGQSLTLIATANQGSEATYESGFVIDKFPISRPNLTFSTLTVSNMSPEDSSIYLCSVVTAGLEQPQHFGDGTRLSIL.

V gene TRBV14 combines with J gene TRBJ2-5; with no DNA, the TCRdb D assignment of TRBD2 cannot be verified. CDR3 length equals 15 residues. Looked up from germline, CDR1 is SGHDN and CDR2 is FVKESK. CDR3 protein: CASSHAGGSGETQYF.

CDR3: CASREGGKGQPQHF. The rearrangement joins TRBV6-2 or TRBV6-3 to TRBJ1-5. Looked up from germline, CDR1 is MNHEY and CDR2 is SVGEGT. CDR3 length: 14 amino acids.

V is TRBV5-1 and J is TRBJ1-1; TCRdb designates TRBD1, a call that cannot be tested without DNA. Per the germline V gene, CDR1 is SGHRS and CDR2 is YFSETQ. The CDR3 runs 16 residues. CDR3 in amino acids: CASSLEGGTYGTEAFF.

The gene calls are TRBV29-1 and TRBJ2-5. Per germline, CDR1 SQVTM and CDR2 ANQGSEA. The CDR3 runs to 15 residues. The CDR3 reads CSVEDPNSFQETQYF.

V usage is TRBV20-1 and J usage is TRBJ2-3; TCRdb picks TRBD1, but there is no DNA to check that call. The CDR3 runs to 15 residues. Germline V gene sequence: CDR1 DFQATT, CDR2 SNEGSKA (reference sequence). The CDR3 region is CSAPPLTGDTDTQYF.

The chain combines TRBV19 with TRBJ2-3; without DNA, the TCRdb call of TRBD2 cannot be checked. Germline V gene lookup returns CDR1 LNHDA and CDR2 SQIVND (reference sequence). The CDR3 is 15 residues long. The CDR3 sequence is CASQRSGGAPDTQYF.

V is TRBV18 and J is TRBJ2-1. CDR1 and CDR2 from the germline V gene are KGHSH and LQKENI. There are 15 residues in the CDR3. The CDR3 spells CASSPPAVSYNEQFF.

The CDR3 spells CASSQDLREETQYF. This chain joins TRBV4-1 and TRBJ2-5; the TCRdb D gene call, TRBD2, has no DNA to confirm it. The germline CDR1 and CDR2 sequences are MGHRA and YSYEKL. This CDR3 contains 14 residues.

The V gene is TRBV6-1, the J gene TRBJ1-5. The CDR3 is made up of 14 amino acids. Per the germline V gene, CDR1 is MNHNS and CDR2 is SASEGT. The chain's CDR3 is CASSVRVSNQPQHF.